These 5 T cell receptor beta chains were sequenced from one sample in a study of CD8 T cells in ankylosing spondylitis. A single record per CDR3 protein comes from TCRdb applying MiXCR to the 5' RACE reads. Of around 100,000 distinct CDR3 sequences listed, 24% were seen once; the top ten hold about 12%. Sequencing was performed on synovial fluid, either unsorted or a sorted T cell fraction (not recorded which). These receptors came from a male donor with ankylosing spondylitis.

This clonotype was observed a handful of times. The V and J genes are TRBV6-1 and TRBJ2-7; D is uncertain. The CDR3 spans 11 residues. Trimming left V 4 bases short and J 5 bases short, with 6 bases between. Germline assignment: CDR1 MNHNS and CDR2 SASEGT. The CDR3 protein is CASSGVDEQYV. The CDR3, as DNA: TGTGCCAGCAGTGGAGTGGACGAGCAGTACGTC.

This clonotype was counted only a few times. V and J are TRBV6-1 and TRBJ2-7; D remains ambiguous. Germline V gives CDR1 MNHNS, CDR2 SASEGT. This CDR3 region has 15 residues. With 7 bases removed from V and 0 bases from J, the gap between germline ends came to 16 bases. CDR3 region: CASMKEPRNSYEQYV. The CDR3 DNA reads TGTGCCAGCATGAAAGAGCCGCGGAACTCCTACGAGCAGTACGTC.

In this sample, this clonotype turned up once. The chain combines TRBV20-1 with TRBJ2-1; D call uncertain. Deletions cut 0 bases from V and 9 bases from J, with 18 bases between. Germline V gene sequence: CDR1 DFQATT, CDR2 SNEGSKA (reference sequence). The CDR3 contains 15 residues. CDR3 DNA sequence: TGCAGTGCTAGAGATCTCGGTGACCCTACGGGTGAGCAGTTCTTC. This codes for CSARDLGDPTGEQFF.

In this sample, this clonotype turned up many times. The chain couples TRBV11-3 to TRBJ2-1; D perhaps matches TRBD2 (5 bases). V was trimmed by 1 base and J by 2 bases, leaving 9 bases between them. Germline CDR1 and CDR2: SGHNT and YENEEA. This CDR3 comprises 15 residues. CDR3 nucleotide sequence: TGTGCCAGCAGCTTAGGGAGCGGACCCTACAATGAGCAGTTCTTC. It codes for CASSLGSGPYNEQFF. The whole variable domain, remainder taken from reference TRBV11-3 and TRBJ2-1, is EAGVVQSPRYKIIEKKQPVAFWCNPISGHNTLYWYLQNLGQGPELLIRYENEEAVDDSQLPKDRFSAERLKGVDSTLKIQPAELGDSAVYLCASSLGSGPYNEQFFGPGTRLTVL.

The rearrangement links TRBV5-1 to TRBJ2-3; no firm D call. Germline V gene data show CDR1 as SGHRS and CDR2 as YFSETQ. V was trimmed by 0 bases and J by 2 bases, leaving 7 bases between them. CDR3 length: 14 residues. The CDR3 is CASSLEAITDTQYF. CDR3 DNA sequence: TGCGCCAGCAGCTTGGAAGCGATCACAGATACGCAGTATTTT.